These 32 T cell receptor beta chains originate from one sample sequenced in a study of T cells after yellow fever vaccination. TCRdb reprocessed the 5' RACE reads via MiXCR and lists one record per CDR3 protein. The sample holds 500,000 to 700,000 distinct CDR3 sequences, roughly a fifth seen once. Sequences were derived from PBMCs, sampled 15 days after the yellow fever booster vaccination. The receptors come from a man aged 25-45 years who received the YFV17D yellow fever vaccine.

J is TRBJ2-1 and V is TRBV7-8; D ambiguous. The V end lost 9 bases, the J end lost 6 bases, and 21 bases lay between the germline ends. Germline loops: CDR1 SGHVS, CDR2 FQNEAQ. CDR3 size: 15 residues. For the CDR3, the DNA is TGTGCCAGTTCCCGTGGCCCTCACGCCCCCAATGAGCAGTTCTTC. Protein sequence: CASSRGPHAPNEQFF.

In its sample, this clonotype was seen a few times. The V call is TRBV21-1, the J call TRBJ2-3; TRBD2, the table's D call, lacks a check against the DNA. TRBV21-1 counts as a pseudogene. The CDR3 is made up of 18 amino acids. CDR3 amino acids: CASSNFLAGGPGIGTQYF. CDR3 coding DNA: TGTGCCAGCAGCAACTTCCTAGCGGGAGGGCCGGGGATTGGTACGCAGTATTTT.

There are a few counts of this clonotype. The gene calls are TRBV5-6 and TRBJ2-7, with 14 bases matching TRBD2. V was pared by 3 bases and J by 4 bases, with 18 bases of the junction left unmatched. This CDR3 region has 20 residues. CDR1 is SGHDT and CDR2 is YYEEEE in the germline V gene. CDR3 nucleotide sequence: TGTGCCAGCAGCTGGGACCAGGGGACTAGCGGGAGATCCCTCCGGTACGAGCAGTACTTC. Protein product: CASSWDQGTSGRSLRYEQYF.

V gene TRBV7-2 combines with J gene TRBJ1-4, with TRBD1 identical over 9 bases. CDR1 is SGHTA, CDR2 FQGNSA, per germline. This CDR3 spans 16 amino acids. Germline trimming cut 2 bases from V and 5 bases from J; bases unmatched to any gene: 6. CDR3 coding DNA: TGTGCCAGCAGCTTATACCGGGGGACAGGGAATGAAAAACTGTTTTTT. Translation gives CASSLYRGTGNEKLFF.

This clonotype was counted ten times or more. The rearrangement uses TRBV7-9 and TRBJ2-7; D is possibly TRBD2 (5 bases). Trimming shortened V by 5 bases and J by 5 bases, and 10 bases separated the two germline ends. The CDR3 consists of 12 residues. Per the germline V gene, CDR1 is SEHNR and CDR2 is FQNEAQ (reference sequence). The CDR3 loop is CASSPEGHEQYF. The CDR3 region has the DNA TGTGCCAGCAGCCCCGAGGGCCACGAGCAGTACTTC.

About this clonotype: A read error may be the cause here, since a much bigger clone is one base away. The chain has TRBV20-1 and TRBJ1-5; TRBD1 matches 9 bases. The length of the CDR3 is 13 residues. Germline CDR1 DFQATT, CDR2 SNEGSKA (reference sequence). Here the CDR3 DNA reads TGCTGTGCTAGACAGGGGGAAAATCAGCCCCAGCATTTT. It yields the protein CCARQGENQPQHF.

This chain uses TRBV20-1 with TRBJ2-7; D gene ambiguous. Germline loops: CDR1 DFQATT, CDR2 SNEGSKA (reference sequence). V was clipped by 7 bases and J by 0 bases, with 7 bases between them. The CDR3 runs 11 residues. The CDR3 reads CSGESSYEQYF. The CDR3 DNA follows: TGCAGTGGAGAGAGCTCCTACGAGCAGTACTTC.

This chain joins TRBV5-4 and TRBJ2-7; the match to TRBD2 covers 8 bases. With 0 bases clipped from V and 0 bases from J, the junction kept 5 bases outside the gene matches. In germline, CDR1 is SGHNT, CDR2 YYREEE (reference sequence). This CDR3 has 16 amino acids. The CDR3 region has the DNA TGTGCCAGCAGCTTGGGGGCAAGCGGGGGCTCCTACGAGCAGTACTTC. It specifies CASSLGASGGSYEQYF.

The DNA for the CDR3 is TGCAGTGCTCTTAGGGAGGGTGGGAGCGAGCAGTACTTC. Amino acids: CSALREGGSEQYF. This chain links TRBV20-1 with TRBJ2-7; 7 positions agree with TRBD2. The V segment lost 5 bases and the J segment 6 bases; nucleotides outside the gene matches: 10. Germline lookup yields CDR1 DFQATT and CDR2 SNEGSKA (reference sequence). The CDR3 consists of 13 residues.

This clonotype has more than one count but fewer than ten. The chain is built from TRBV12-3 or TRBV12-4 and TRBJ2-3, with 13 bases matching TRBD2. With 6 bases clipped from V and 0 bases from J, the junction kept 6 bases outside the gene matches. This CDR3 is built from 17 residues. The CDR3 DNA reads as TGTGCCAGCAGCCGACTAGCGGGAGGCGTTAGCACAGATACGCAGTATTTT. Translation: CASSRLAGGVSTDTQYF.

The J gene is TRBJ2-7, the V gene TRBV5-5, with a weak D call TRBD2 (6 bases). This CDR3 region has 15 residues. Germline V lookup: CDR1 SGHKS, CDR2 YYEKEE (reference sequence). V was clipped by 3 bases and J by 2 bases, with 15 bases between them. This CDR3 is CASSYTGDRTYEQYF. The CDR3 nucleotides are TGTGCCAGCAGCTACACGGGGGATAGGACCTACGAGCAGTACTTC.

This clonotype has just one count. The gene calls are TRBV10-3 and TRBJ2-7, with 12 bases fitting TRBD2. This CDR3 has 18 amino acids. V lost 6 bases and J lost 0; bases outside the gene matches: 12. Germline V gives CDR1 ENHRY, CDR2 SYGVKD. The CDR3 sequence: CAIREGGLAGLSSYEQYF. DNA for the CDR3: TGTGCCATCAGGGAGGGGGGACTAGCGGGCTTGAGCTCCTACGAGCAGTACTTC.

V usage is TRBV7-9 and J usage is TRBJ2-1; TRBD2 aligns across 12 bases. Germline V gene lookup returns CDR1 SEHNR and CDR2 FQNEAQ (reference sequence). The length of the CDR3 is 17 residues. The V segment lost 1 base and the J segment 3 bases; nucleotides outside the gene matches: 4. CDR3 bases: TGTGCCAGCAGCTTAGGACTAGCGGGAGAGGACTACAATGAGCAGTTCTTC. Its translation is CASSLGLAGEDYNEQFF.

This CDR3 reads CSAFQPPNFEQYF. In nucleotides, the CDR3 is TGCAGTGCTTTCCAGCCGCCGAACTTCGAGCAGTACTTC. This chain joins TRBV20-1 and TRBJ2-7; D uncertain. Germline CDR1 DFQATT, CDR2 SNEGSKA (reference sequence). The CDR3 sequence is 13 residues long. Trimming took off 5 bases at V and 6 bases at J, with 17 bases between the two ends.

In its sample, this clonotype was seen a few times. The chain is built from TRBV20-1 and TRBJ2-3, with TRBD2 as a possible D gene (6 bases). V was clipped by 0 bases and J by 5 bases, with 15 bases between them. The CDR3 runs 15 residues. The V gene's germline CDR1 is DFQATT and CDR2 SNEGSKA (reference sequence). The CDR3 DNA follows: TGCAGTGCTAGAGACGGGAACGGGGGTGGAGATACGCAGTATTTT. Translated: CSARDGNGGGDTQYF.

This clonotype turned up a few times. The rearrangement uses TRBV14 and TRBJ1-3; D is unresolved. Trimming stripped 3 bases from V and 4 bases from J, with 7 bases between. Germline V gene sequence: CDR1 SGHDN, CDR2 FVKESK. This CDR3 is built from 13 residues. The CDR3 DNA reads TGTGCCAGCAGCCAGGCAGGAGGAAACACCATATATTTT. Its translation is CASSQAGGNTIYF.

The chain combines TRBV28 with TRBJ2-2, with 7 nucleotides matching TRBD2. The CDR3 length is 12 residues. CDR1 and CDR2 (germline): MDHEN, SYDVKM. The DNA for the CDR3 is TGTGCGGGGGAGGGAGAACCCGGGGAGCTGTTTTTT. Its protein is CAGEGEPGELFF. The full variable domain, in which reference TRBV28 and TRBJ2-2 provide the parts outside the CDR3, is DVKVTQSSRYLVKRTGEKVFLECVQDMDHENMFWYRQDPGLGLRLIYFSYDVKMKEKGDIPEGYSVSREKKERFSLILESASTNQTSMYLCAGEGEPGELFFGEGSRLTVL.

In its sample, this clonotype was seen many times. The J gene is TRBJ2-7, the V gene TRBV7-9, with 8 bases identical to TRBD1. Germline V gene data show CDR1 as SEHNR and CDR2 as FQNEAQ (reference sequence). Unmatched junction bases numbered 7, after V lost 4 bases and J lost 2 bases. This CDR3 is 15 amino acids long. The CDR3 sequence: CASSYGQGGTYEQYF. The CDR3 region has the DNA TGTGCCAGCAGCTACGGACAGGGTGGCACCTACGAGCAGTACTTC. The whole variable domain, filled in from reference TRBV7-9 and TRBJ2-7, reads DTGVSQNPRHKITKRGQNVTFRCDPISEHNRLYWYRQTLGQGPEFLTYFQNEAQLEKSRLLSDRFSAERPKGSFSTLEIQRTEQGDSAMYLCASSYGQGGTYEQYFGPGTRLTVT.

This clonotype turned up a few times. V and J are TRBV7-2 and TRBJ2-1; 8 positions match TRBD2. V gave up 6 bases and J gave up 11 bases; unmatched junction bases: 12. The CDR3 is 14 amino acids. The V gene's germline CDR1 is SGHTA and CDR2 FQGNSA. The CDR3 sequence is CASRINSGTEQQFF. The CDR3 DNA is TGTGCCAGCAGGATTAATAGCGGGACGGAGCAGCAGTTCTTC.

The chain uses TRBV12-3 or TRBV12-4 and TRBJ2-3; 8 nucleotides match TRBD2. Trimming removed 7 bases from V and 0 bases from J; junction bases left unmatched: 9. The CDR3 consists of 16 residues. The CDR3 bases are TGTGCCAGCACCCACGGGAGGGTCCTTAGCACAGATACGCAGTATTTT. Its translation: CASTHGRVLSTDTQYF.

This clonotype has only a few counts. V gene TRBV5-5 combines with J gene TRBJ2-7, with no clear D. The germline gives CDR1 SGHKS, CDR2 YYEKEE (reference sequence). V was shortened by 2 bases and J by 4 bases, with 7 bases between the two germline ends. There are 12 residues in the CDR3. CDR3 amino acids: CASSFTEYEQYF. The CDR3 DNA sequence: TGTGCCAGCAGCTTTACAGAGTACGAGCAGTACTTC.

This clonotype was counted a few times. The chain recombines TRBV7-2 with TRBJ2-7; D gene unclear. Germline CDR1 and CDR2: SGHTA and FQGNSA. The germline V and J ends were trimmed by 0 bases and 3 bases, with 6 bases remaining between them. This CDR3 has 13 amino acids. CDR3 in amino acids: CASSLALRYEQYF. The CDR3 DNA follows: TGTGCCAGCAGCTTAGCCTTACGCTACGAGCAGTACTTC.

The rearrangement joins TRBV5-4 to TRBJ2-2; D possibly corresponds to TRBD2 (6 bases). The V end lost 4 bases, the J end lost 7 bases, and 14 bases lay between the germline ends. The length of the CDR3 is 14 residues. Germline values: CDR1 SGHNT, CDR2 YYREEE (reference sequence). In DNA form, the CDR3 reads TGTGCCAGCAGCCCGGGTGGAGGGATCGGGGAGCTGTTTTTT. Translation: CASSPGGGIGELFF.

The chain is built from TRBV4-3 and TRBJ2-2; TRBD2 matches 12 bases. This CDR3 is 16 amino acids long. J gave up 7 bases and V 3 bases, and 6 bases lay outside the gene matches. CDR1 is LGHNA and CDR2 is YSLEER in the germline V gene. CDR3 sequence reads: CASSQLLAGGGGELFF. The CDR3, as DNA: TGCGCCAGCAGCCAGTTACTAGCGGGAGGTGGCGGGGAGCTGTTTTTT.

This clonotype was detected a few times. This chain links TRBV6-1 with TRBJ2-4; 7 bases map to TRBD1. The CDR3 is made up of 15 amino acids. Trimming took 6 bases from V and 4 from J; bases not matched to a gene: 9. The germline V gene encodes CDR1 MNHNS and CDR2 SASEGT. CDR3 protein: CASRIFRDSKNIQYF. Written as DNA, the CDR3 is TGTGCCAGCAGAATATTCCGGGACAGTAAAAACATTCAGTACTTC.

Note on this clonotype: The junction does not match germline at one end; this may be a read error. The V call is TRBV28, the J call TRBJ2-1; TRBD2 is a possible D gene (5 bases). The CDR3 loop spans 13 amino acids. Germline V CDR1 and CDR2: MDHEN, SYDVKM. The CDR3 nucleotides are TGTGTCAGCAGAGGGAGCTCCTACAATGAGCAGTTCTTC. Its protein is CVSRGSSYNEQFF.

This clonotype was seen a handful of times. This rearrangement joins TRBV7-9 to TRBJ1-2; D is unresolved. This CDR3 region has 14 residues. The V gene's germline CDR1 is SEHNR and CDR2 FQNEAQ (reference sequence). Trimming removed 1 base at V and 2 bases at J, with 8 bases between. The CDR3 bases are TGTGCCAGCAGCTTAGTGGGAATCAACTATGGCTACACCTTC. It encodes CASSLVGINYGYTF.

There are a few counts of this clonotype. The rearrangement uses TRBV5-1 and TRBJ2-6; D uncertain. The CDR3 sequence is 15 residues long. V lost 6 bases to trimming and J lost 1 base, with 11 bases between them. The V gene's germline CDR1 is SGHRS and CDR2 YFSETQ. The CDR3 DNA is TGCGCCAGCACCCCCCGCGGTTCTGGGGCCAACGTCCTGACTTTC. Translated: CASTPRGSGANVLTF.

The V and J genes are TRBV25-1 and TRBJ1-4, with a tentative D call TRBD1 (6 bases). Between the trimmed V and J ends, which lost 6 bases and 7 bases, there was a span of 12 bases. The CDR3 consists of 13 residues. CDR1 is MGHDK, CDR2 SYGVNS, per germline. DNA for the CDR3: TGTGCCAGCAGAATGACAGGCGGTGAAAAACTGTTTTTT. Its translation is CASRMTGGEKLFF.

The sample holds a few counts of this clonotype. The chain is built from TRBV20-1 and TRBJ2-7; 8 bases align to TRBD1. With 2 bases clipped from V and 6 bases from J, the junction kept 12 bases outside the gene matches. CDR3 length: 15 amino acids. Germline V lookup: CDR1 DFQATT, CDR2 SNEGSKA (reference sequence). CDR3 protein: CSARFPRDRRTEQYF. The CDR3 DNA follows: TGCAGTGCTAGATTTCCCCGGGACAGGAGGACCGAGCAGTACTTC.

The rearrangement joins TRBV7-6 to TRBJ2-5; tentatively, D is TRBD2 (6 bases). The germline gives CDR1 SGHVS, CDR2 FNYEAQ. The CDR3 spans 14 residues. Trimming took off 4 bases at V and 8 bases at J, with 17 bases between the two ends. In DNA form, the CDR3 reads TGTGCCAGCAGCTCCCCCCGAGCGGAGGGAACCCAGTACTTC. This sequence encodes CASSSPRAEGTQYF.

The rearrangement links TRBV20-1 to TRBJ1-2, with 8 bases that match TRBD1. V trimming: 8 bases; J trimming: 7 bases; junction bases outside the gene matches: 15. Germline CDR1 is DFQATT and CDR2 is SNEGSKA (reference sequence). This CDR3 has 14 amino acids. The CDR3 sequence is CSSEAGGQGGGYTF. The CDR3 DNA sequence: TGCAGTTCCGAAGCTGGAGGACAGGGAGGTGGCTACACCTTC.